This T cell receptor (beta chain) was profiled in a study of blood T cell repertoires in COVID-19. Overall study context: Acute-phase and convalescent COVID-19 samples originated in the United States, Italy and Spain.

Germline V lookup: CDR1 SGHTS, CDR2 YDEGEE. This CDR3 has 17 residues. Trimming removed 1 base from V and 1 base from J; junction bases left unmatched: 6. The data were produced by immunoSEQ multiplex PCR, yet TCRdb's version contains in-frame clones alone and is incomplete. The table records 200,000 to 250,000 clones, approximately 88% of them present only once. The TCR originated in a woman in her twenties or thirties who had been exposed to COVID-19. The sample taken for sequencing was PBMCs or T cells enriched from blood (not recorded which). The rearrangement joins TRBV5-8 to TRBJ2-3; 10 bases match TRBD2. DNA of the CDR3: TGTGCCAGCAGCTTGCCCCTAGCGGGAGTTGGCACAGATACGCAGTATTTT. It codes for CASSLPLAGVGTDTQYF.